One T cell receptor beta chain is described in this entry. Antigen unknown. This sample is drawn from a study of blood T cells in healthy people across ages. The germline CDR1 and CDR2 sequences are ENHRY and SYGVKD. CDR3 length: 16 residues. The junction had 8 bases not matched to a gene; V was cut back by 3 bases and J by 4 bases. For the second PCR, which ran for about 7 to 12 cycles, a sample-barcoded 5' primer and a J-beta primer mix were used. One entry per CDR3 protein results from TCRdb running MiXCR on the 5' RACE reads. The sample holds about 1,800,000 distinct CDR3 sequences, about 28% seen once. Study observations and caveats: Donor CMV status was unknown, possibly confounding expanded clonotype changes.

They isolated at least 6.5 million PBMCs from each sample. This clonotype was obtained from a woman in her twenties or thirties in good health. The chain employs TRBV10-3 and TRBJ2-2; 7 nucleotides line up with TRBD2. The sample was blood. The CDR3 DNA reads TGTGCCATCAGTGACAGTAGGCGGGGGTTCACCGGGGAGCTGTTTTTT. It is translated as CAISDSRRGFTGELFF.